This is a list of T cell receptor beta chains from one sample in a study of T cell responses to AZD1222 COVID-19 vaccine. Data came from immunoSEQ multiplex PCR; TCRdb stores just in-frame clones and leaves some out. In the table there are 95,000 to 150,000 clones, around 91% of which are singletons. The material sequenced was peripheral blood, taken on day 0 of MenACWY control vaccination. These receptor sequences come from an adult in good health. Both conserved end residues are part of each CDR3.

CASSLGNNQPQHF 13 TRBV5-6
CASSVARGGTEAFF 14 TRBV9
CASSQDGQGPVWGYTF 16 TRBV4-1
CASSLGGSGRSMDTQYF 17 TRBV5-1
CASSPRGGAEDTQYF 15 TRBV18
CASSLAGTYYEQYF 14 TRBV5-4
CASSLNGGPNEKLFF 15 TRBV7-3
CASRPLAGGVTGELFF 16 TRBV11-2
CASSSGLSYNEQFF 14 TRBV5-1
CASSVEPTSGRSDTQYF 17 TRBV5-4